These 17 T cell receptor beta chains were sequenced from one sample in a study of blood T cell repertoires in COVID-19. The table came from immunoSEQ multiplex PCR; TCRdb's copy has only in-frame clones and leaves some out. The sample contains 150,000 to 200,000 clones, under 90% of which appear only once. Sequenced sample: peripheral blood. Receptors originate from a woman aged 65 to 85 with COVID-19, enrolled during active disease.

The chain employs TRBV28 and TRBJ1-6; TRBD1 aligns across 12 bases. V was pared by 4 bases and J by 10 bases, with 5 bases of the junction left unmatched. The germline V gene encodes CDR1 MDHEN and CDR2 SYDVKM. This CDR3 is 15 amino acids long. CDR3 region: CASSSSGQGASPLHF. DNA of the CDR3: TGTGCCAGCAGTTCGTCGGGACAGGGGGCCTCACCCCTCCACTTT. The whole variable domain, remainder taken from reference TRBV28 and TRBJ1-6, is DVKVTQSSRYLVKRTGEKVFLECVQDMDHENMFWYRQDPGLGLRLIYFSYDVKMKEKGDIPEGYSVSREKKERFSLILESASTNQTSMYLCASSSSGQGASPLHFGNGTRLTVT.

This rearrangement joins TRBV5-1 to TRBJ2-1, with TRBD1 as a possible D gene (5 bases). From germline, CDR1 is SGHRS and CDR2 YFSETQ. This CDR3 is built from 15 residues. Between the trimmed V and J ends, which lost 0 bases and 9 bases, there was a span of 16 bases. This chain's CDR3 is CASSLALGRGSEQFF. The CDR3 coding sequence is TGCGCCAGCAGCTTGGCTTTGGGAAGGGGCAGTGAGCAGTTCTTC.

This rearrangement joins TRBV7-2 to TRBJ2-1, with D maybe TRBD1 (6 bases). The CDR3 is 16 residues long. Germline CDR1 is SGHTA and CDR2 is FQGNSA. The V end lost 5 bases, the J end lost 3 bases, and 17 bases lay between the germline ends. The CDR3 region has the DNA TGTGCCAGCAGCCAGGGGCGGCAGGGCAACTACAATGAGCAGTTCTTC. Encoded protein: CASSQGRQGNYNEQFF.

The chain carries TRBV28 and TRBJ2-1; 11 bases agree with TRBD2. V dropped 0 bases and J dropped 6; count of bases not matched to a gene: 10. Germline V lookup: CDR1 MDHEN, CDR2 SYDVKM. The CDR3 has 18 residues. The CDR3: CASSLWTSGERPSNEQFF. CDR3 DNA sequence: TGTGCCAGCAGTTTATGGACTAGCGGGGAGCGGCCATCCAATGAGCAGTTCTTC.

This chain links TRBV15 with TRBJ1-1; possible D gene TRBD1, 6 bases. Germline values: CDR1 LNHNV, CDR2 YYDKDF (reference sequence). V lost 0 bases, J lost 1 base, and 15 bases lay in between. This CDR3 comprises 17 residues. CDR3 coding DNA: TGTGCCACCAGCAGAGAGGGTGGGGACACAGCGAACACTGAAGCTTTCTTT. It yields the protein CATSREGGDTANTEAFF.

The chain has TRBV15 and TRBJ1-6; TRBD1 agrees at 10 bases. The trim removed 4 bases at V and 10 bases at J, leaving 7 bases unmatched. Germline CDR1 reads LNHNV; CDR2 reads YYDKDF (reference sequence). The CDR3 totals 15 residues. The CDR3 nucleotides are TGTGCCACCAGCAAAACCGGGACAGGGGAATCACCCCTCCACTTT. Protein product: CATSKTGTGESPLHF.

The genes are TRBV7-3 and TRBJ1-1; TRBD1 matches at 7 bases. Germline V gives CDR1 SGHTA, CDR2 FQGTGA. CDR3 length equals 16 residues. Trimming took 4 bases from V and 9 from J; bases not matched to a gene: 17. The CDR3 bases are TGTGCCAGCAGCTCGGACCCCCGGGACAGTGGGGAAAAAGCTTTCTTT. Translation: CASSSDPRDSGEKAFF.

The rearrangement links TRBV9 to TRBJ2-1, with 8 bases that match TRBD1. The CDR3 totals 16 residues. J was trimmed by 7 bases and V by 0 bases; bases with no gene match: 9. Per germline, CDR1 SGDLS and CDR2 YYNGEE. Here the CDR3 reads CASSVESGGKKNEQFF. The CDR3, as DNA: TGTGCCAGCAGCGTAGAGTCAGGGGGCAAAAAGAATGAGCAGTTCTTC. The full variable domain, with the rest looked up from reference TRBV9 and TRBJ2-1, is DSGVTQTPKHLITATGQRVTLRCSPRSGDLSVYWYQQSLDQGLQFLIQYYNGEERAKGNILERFSAQQFPDLHSELNLSSLELGDSALYFCASSVESGGKKNEQFFGPGTRLTVL.

V is TRBV12-3 or TRBV12-4 and J is TRBJ1-1; possible D gene TRBD1, 5 bases. Trimming took off 6 bases at V and 8 bases at J, with 13 bases between the two ends. The CDR3 spans 12 residues. The CDR3 coding sequence is TGTGCCAGCAGAACGACCGCAGGGGAAGCTTTCTTT. Its translation is CASRTTAGEAFF.

V is TRBV27 and J is TRBJ2-7, with TRBD2 matching 11 bases. The CDR3 covers 16 residues. Germline-derived CDR1 and CDR2 are MNHEY and SMNVEV (reference sequence). The J segment lost 7 bases and the V segment lost 5 bases, leaving 13 bases of the junction unmatched. Written as DNA, the CDR3 is TGTGCCAGCAGTCCCCTGGGTAGCGGGGGGGCCGATGAGCAGTACGTC. Protein sequence: CASSPLGSGGADEQYV.

The rearrangement uses TRBV5-1 and TRBJ1-4; D gene uncertain. Germline V gives CDR1 SGHRS, CDR2 YFSETQ. The V end was cut by 0 bases, the J end by 3 bases, with 9 bases between. The CDR3 contains 15 residues. The CDR3 reads CASSLARVANEKLFF. The CDR3 coding sequence is TGCGCCAGCAGCTTGGCCCGGGTGGCTAATGAAAAACTGTTTTTT.

This clone occurred a few times. The V call is TRBV9, the J call TRBJ1-1; 7 bases are shared with TRBD1. CDR1 is SGDLS and CDR2 is YYNGEE in the germline V gene. CDR3 length equals 14 residues. V gave up 4 bases and J gave up 1 base; unmatched junction bases: 4. CDR3 DNA sequence: TGTGCCAGCAGCAAGAGACAGGGGAACACTGAAGCTTTCTTT. Residues: CASSKRQGNTEAFF.

The CDR3 is CASTTIRDSYGYTF. The CDR3 nucleotides read TGTGCCAGCACCACCATCCGGGACAGCTATGGCTACACCTTC. The chain carries TRBV2 and TRBJ1-2; 7 bases map to TRBD1. V lost 7 bases and J lost 4; bases outside the gene matches: 9. The CDR3 runs 14 residues. Germline V gives CDR1 SNHLY, CDR2 FYNNEI.

The chain combines TRBV19 with TRBJ2-4; tentative D call: TRBD1 (5 bases). The germline V gene encodes CDR1 LNHDA and CDR2 SQIVND (reference sequence). V shed 8 bases and J shed 0 bases, with 14 bases lying between them. The CDR3 runs to 15 residues. The chain's CDR3 is CASPRQTLAKNIQYF. CDR3 in DNA: TGTGCCAGTCCCCGACAGACTCTAGCCAAAAACATTCAGTACTTC.

This clone was counted only a few times. The rearrangement links TRBV5-8 to TRBJ1-5; weak D call: TRBD1 (6 bases). V was cut by 4 bases and J by 1 base, with 9 bases left in between. The CDR3 is made up of 14 amino acids. From germline, CDR1 is SGHTS and CDR2 YDEGEE. CDR3 DNA: TGTGCCAGCAGCCCCACAGGGAGCAATCAGCCCCAGCATTTT. It translates to CASSPTGSNQPQHF.

Written as DNA, the CDR3 is TGCGCCAGCAGCCAAGCACTCCGCTCCTATAATTCACCCCTCCACTTT. Its translation is CASSQALRSYNSPLHF. The rearrangement uses TRBV4-1 and TRBJ1-6; D not resolved. Germline V gene sequence: CDR1 MGHRA, CDR2 YSYEKL. The CDR3 totals 16 residues. V lost 1 base and J lost 0, with 7 bases in between.

This clone was recorded only once. V is TRBV5-1 and J is TRBJ2-1, with a tentative D call TRBD1 (5 bases). The germline V gene has CDR1 SGHRS and CDR2 YFSETQ. CDR3 length equals 15 residues. The V end lost 1 base, the J end lost 3 bases, and 11 bases lay between the germline ends. Here the CDR3 reads CASSLRLDIYNEQFF. In DNA, the CDR3 is TGCGCCAGCAGCTTGAGGCTGGACATCTACAATGAGCAGTTCTTC.